Listed below are T cell receptor beta chains from one sample, sequenced in a study of OX40 agonist ivuxolimab in advanced cancers. Using immunoSEQ multiplex PCR, the repertoire was profiled, and TCRdb retains in-frame clones only, with some absent. The sample gives 70,000 to 95,000 clones, around nine tenths of which show up once; approximately 0.76% is in the top ten. The sample in question was CD4+ or CD8+ T cells sorted from blood, obtained in a trial of the OX40 agonist ivuxolimab. The source of these receptors is an adult with an advanced solid tumor such as melanoma, head and neck, liver or kidney cancer. The CDR3 runs from the conserved cysteine through the conserved F or W. Fields, in order: J gene, V gene, clone size, D gene, CDR3 DNA, CDR3 protein. D genes are given only for firm matches. Size is stated for part of the rows, as once, few or many counts, or as a class when the clone is expanded.

j_call: TRBJ1-2
v_call: TRBV28
clone_size: -
d_call: TRBD1
cdr3_nt: TGTGCCAGCAGTATCCAAAAGGGACAGTATGGCTACACCTTC
cdr3_aa: CASSIQKGQYGYTF

j_call: TRBJ1-2
v_call: TRBV7-2
clone_size: -
d_call: -
cdr3_nt: TGTGCCAGCAGCCCCGGGGCCGCCTATGGTGGCTACACCTTC
cdr3_aa: CASSPGAAYGGYTF

j_call: TRBJ2-5
v_call: TRBV18
clone_size: -
d_call: TRBD1
cdr3_nt: TGTGCCAGCTCTATCGTGGGACAGGGGAGACAAGAGACCCAGTACTTC
cdr3_aa: CASSIVGQGRQETQYF

j_call: TRBJ2-3
v_call: TRBV14
clone_size: -
d_call: TRBD2
cdr3_nt: TGTGCCAGCAGCCAAGGAAGTCTAGCGGGTAGCACAGATACGCAGTATTTT
cdr3_aa: CASSQGSLAGSTDTQYF

j_call: TRBJ1-1
v_call: TRBV6-6
clone_size: once
d_call: -
cdr3_nt: TGTGCCAGCAGTTACGTGAGGGGCGTGAACACTGAAGCTTTCTTT
cdr3_aa: CASSYVRGVNTEAFF

j_call: TRBJ1-4
v_call: TRBV10-3
clone_size: -
d_call: -
cdr3_nt: TGTGCCATCAGTGACACCTCTAATGAAAAACTGTTTTTT
cdr3_aa: CAISDTSNEKLFF

j_call: TRBJ1-1
v_call: TRBV30
clone_size: -
d_call: -
cdr3_nt: TGTGCCTGGAGTGTAGGGGGGGGAGCTTTCTTT
cdr3_aa: CAWSVGGGAFF

j_call: TRBJ2-2
v_call: TRBV4-3
clone_size: -
d_call: -
cdr3_nt: TGCGCCAGCAGCCAAGATCTAAGTACGCCTCTTAACAGCGGGGAGCTGTTTTTT
cdr3_aa: CASSQDLSTPLNSGELFF

j_call: TRBJ2-5
v_call: TRBV5-6
clone_size: few
d_call: -
cdr3_nt: TGTGCCAGCAGCCTATATAGCATGGGCTCACGAGCGGAAGAGACCCAGTACTTC
cdr3_aa: CASSLYSMGSRAEETQYF

j_call: TRBJ1-2
v_call: TRBV5-1
clone_size: -
d_call: -
cdr3_nt: TGCGCCAGCAGCCGGACGTTGTATGGCTACACCTTC
cdr3_aa: CASSRTLYGYTF

j_call: TRBJ2-7
v_call: TRBV2
clone_size: -
d_call: TRBD1
cdr3_nt: TGTGCCAGCAGGACACAATTCCGGGACAGCGAGCAGTACTTC
cdr3_aa: CASRTQFRDSEQYF

j_call: TRBJ2-3
v_call: TRBV19
clone_size: -
d_call: -
cdr3_nt: TGTGCCAGTAGTATACAGGGGACAGATACGCAGTATTTT
cdr3_aa: CASSIQGTDTQYF

j_call: TRBJ2-3
v_call: TRBV15
clone_size: once
d_call: TRBD2
cdr3_nt: TGTGCCACCAGCAGAGACGGGAGGGCCTCGGATACGCAGTATTTT
cdr3_aa: CATSRDGRASDTQYF

j_call: TRBJ2-7
v_call: TRBV7-2
clone_size: -
d_call: TRBD2
cdr3_nt: TGTGCCAGCAGCTTAGTTGCCGGGACTAGCGGGAGCTACGAGCAGTACTTC
cdr3_aa: CASSLVAGTSGSYEQYF

j_call: TRBJ2-2
v_call: TRBV10-3
clone_size: once
d_call: TRBD2
cdr3_nt: TGTGCCATCAGCTGGACTAGCGGGTACACCGGGGAGCTGTTTTTT
cdr3_aa: CAISWTSGYTGELFF

j_call: TRBJ2-1
v_call: TRBV29-1
clone_size: -
d_call: TRBD2
cdr3_nt: TGCAGCGCCGGCGAGGGACTAGAGGATGAGCAGTTCTTC
cdr3_aa: CSAGEGLEDEQFF

j_call: TRBJ2-1
v_call: TRBV5-1
clone_size: once
d_call: TRBD1
cdr3_nt: TGCGCCAGCACCCCTTGGGGACAGGGGACGATAAATGAGCAGTTCTTC
cdr3_aa: CASTPWGQGTINEQFF

j_call: TRBJ1-4
v_call: TRBV5-1
clone_size: -
d_call: -
cdr3_nt: TGCGCCAGCAAGGTGAACAGCCTAAATGAAAAACTGTTTTTT
cdr3_aa: CASKVNSLNEKLFF

j_call: TRBJ2-7
v_call: TRBV28
clone_size: -
d_call: -
cdr3_nt: TGTGCCAGCAGGACACCGGGACAAGCCTACGAGCAGTACTTC
cdr3_aa: CASRTPGQAYEQYF

j_call: TRBJ2-5
v_call: TRBV19
clone_size: -
d_call: TRBD2
cdr3_nt: TGTGCCAGTACCCCCGGGGGGTCCTGGGGAGAGACCCAGTACTTC
cdr3_aa: CASTPGGSWGETQYF

j_call: TRBJ2-3
v_call: TRBV25-1
clone_size: -
d_call: -
cdr3_nt: TGTGCCAGCAGTGAATGGGGCTCAACAGATACGCAGTATTTT
cdr3_aa: CASSEWGSTDTQYF

j_call: TRBJ1-4
v_call: TRBV7-2
clone_size: -
d_call: -
cdr3_nt: TGTGCCAGCAGAGCCCCCGGGGGAGTAGGTGAAAAACTGTTTTTT
cdr3_aa: CASRAPGGVGEKLFF

j_call: TRBJ2-7
v_call: TRBV4-1
clone_size: once
d_call: -
cdr3_nt: TGCGCCAGCAGCCAAGGACGTGGACCCTACGAGCAGTACTTC
cdr3_aa: CASSQGRGPYEQYF

j_call: TRBJ2-7
v_call: TRBV5-8
clone_size: -
d_call: -
cdr3_nt: TGTGCCAGCAGCTTTGGAGGGGCGGCCTACGAGCAGTACTTC
cdr3_aa: CASSFGGAAYEQYF

j_call: TRBJ2-1
v_call: TRBV6-1
clone_size: -
d_call: TRBD1
cdr3_nt: TGTGCCATCCAACAGGGGGCCGGCTACAATGAGCAGTTCTTC
cdr3_aa: CAIQQGAGYNEQFF

j_call: TRBJ2-7
v_call: TRBV18
clone_size: -
d_call: TRBD1
cdr3_nt: TGTGCCAGCTCACCAGGACAGGGGATAGACGAGCAGTACTTC
cdr3_aa: CASSPGQGIDEQYF

j_call: TRBJ2-3
v_call: TRBV29-1
clone_size: -
d_call: -
cdr3_nt: TGCAGCGTTGAACGTGGCACAGATACGCAGTATTTT
cdr3_aa: CSVERGTDTQYF

j_call: TRBJ2-2
v_call: TRBV6-1
clone_size: -
d_call: TRBD2
cdr3_nt: TGTGCCAGCAGTGAGGGACTATCCGGGGAGCTGTTTTTT
cdr3_aa: CASSEGLSGELFF

j_call: TRBJ2-7
v_call: TRBV19
clone_size: -
d_call: -
cdr3_nt: TGTGCCAGTACCGCGACAGGCACATCCTACGAGCAGTACTTC
cdr3_aa: CASTATGTSYEQYF

j_call: TRBJ2-2
v_call: TRBV6-4
clone_size: -
d_call: TRBD2
cdr3_nt: TGTGCCAGCCTACTGAATACTAGCGGGAGGTTCCGGGAGCTGTTTTTT
cdr3_aa: CASLLNTSGRFRELFF

j_call: TRBJ1-2
v_call: TRBV27
clone_size: -
d_call: -
cdr3_nt: TGTGCCAGCAGTTTTGAGGGGCAGGGTAACTATGGCTACACCTTC
cdr3_aa: CASSFEGQGNYGYTF

j_call: TRBJ2-3
v_call: TRBV4-2
clone_size: once
d_call: -
cdr3_nt: TGTGCCAGCAGCCAACAGACGACCGGAGCGGATACGCAGTATTTT
cdr3_aa: CASSQQTTGADTQYF

j_call: TRBJ1-2
v_call: TRBV19
clone_size: -
d_call: TRBD1
cdr3_nt: TGTGCCAGTAGTATAGATCTGGGCAGGGGGCCCTATGGCTACACCTTC
cdr3_aa: CASSIDLGRGPYGYTF